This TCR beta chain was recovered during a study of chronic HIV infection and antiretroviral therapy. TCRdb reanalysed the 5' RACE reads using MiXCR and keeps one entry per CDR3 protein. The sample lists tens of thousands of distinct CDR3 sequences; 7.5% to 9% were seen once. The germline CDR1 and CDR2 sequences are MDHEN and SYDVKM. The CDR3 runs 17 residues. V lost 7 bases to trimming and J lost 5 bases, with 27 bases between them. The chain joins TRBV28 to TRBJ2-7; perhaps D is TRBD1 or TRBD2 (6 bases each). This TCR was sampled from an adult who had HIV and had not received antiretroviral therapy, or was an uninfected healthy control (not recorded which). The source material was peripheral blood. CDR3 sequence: CASISGTRDFSTNEQYF. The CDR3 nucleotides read TGTGCCAGCATCTCCGGGACACGGGACTTTTCTACTAACGAGCAGTACTTC.